The 2 T cell receptor beta chains below were found in one sample sequenced in a study of long-term antiretroviral therapy in people with HIV. The libraries were made with immunoSEQ v3.0 at survey level. Method: immunoSEQ multiplex PCR; TCRdb's copy keeps in-frame clones and lacks some. Of about 48,000 clones in the sample, roughly 80% were seen once. Sequenced here: unsorted PBMCs, sampled 0.8 years after starting antiretroviral therapy. The receptors shown here come from a woman between 18 and 29 years old with HIV.

The chain recombines TRBV25-1 with TRBJ2-7; no clear D gene. The germline V gene encodes CDR1 MGHDK and CDR2 SYGVNS. This CDR3 is 14 amino acids long. Deletions cut 4 bases from V and 5 bases from J, with 15 bases between. The CDR3 sequence is CASSAWTARNEQYF. CDR3 DNA: TGTGCCAGCAGTGCGTGGACGGCTAGGAACGAGCAGTACTTC.

This chain links TRBV18 with TRBJ2-1; 10 nucleotides agree with TRBD2. Germline V gene sequence: CDR1 KGHSH, CDR2 LQKENI. The CDR3 length is 16 residues. The ends lost 0 bases at V and 7 bases at J; junction bases unmatched: 6. The CDR3 sequence is CASSPPSSGRMNEQFF. CDR3 DNA: TGTGCCAGCTCACCACCTTCTAGCGGGAGAATGAATGAGCAGTTCTTC.